This T cell receptor (beta chain) was retrieved from a study of blood T cell repertoires in COVID-19. Original processing methods: Reference gene primers were amplified, and this amplification served to estimate nucleated cell counts. The assay was immunoSEQ multiplex PCR, and TCRdb's table has in-frame clones only and misses some. V, J and clone size are taken as reported in that table, and D and trimming were inferred from the DNA itself. Altogether roughly 180,000 clones are present, roughly 85% being singletons, with the ten largest covering approximately 6.2%. Losses at the gene ends were 3 bases for V and 5 bases for J; bases not matched to a gene: 10. Germline V gives CDR1 SGHRS, CDR2 YFSETQ. The CDR3 has 17 amino acids.

The TCR originated in a man aged 35 to 55 who had recovered from COVID-19. The gene calls are TRBV5-1 and TRBJ2-1, with 11 bases that match TRBD2. The sample consisted of PBMCs or T cells enriched from blood (not recorded which). CDR3 nucleotides: TGCGCCAGCAGCTCTCTAGCGGGAGGACCTCTGGACAATGAGCAGTTCTTC. It is translated as CASSSLAGGPLDNEQFF.